This T cell receptor beta chain was captured in a study of cytomegalovirus exposure and HLA in healthy donors. Study observations and caveats: It was reportedly the case that the classifier diagnosed cytomegalovirus status with high specificity and sensitivity. Most TCR sequences were rare, but some public TCRs occurred in many donors.

Profiling relied on immunoSEQ multiplex PCR, and the TCRdb table lists in-frame clones only, not all of them. The repertoire holds approximately 180,000 clones, with 86% as singletons. Germline CDR1 and CDR2: WNHNN and SYGVQD (reference sequence). Unmatched junction bases numbered 8, after V lost 2 bases and J lost 5 bases. The CDR3 loop spans 15 amino acids. For this clone: Its target is not known.

The chain couples TRBV10-1 to TRBJ1-2; 7 nucleotides agree with TRBD1. The clonotype was recovered from a woman aged 18-30 years in good health and CMV-seronegative. The sample consisted of PBMCs. The DNA for the CDR3 is TGCGCCAGCAGTGAGAAGCCCAGGGGGACTTATGGCTACACCTTC. This translates into CASSEKPRGTYGYTF.